Listed below are T cell receptor beta chains from one sample, sequenced in a study of blood T cell repertoires in COVID-19. Clones were sequenced by immunoSEQ multiplex PCR, and TCRdb holds only the in-frame ones, with some missing. The repertoire holds approximately 310,000 clones, with approximately 85% as singletons. Sequenced material: PBMCs or T cells enriched from blood (not recorded which). These receptors were obtained from a man in his thirties or forties who had recovered from COVID-19. Each CDR3 is given with its conserved first and last residue. The D gene is left open where the match is weak. Clone sizes are given selectively: once, few, many, or a class where the clone is expanded.

j_call	v_call	d_call	clone_size	cdr3_nt	cdr3_aa
TRBJ1-1	TRBV13	-	-	TGTGCCAGCAGCTTCGGGGGGGCCATGAACACTGAAGCTTTCTTT	CASSFGGAMNTEAFF
TRBJ2-4	TRBV7-9	-	-	TGTGCCAGCAGCCTCCACCAGGCCAAAAACATTCAGTACTTC	CASSLHQAKNIQYF
TRBJ1-2	TRBV5-8	TRBD1	many	TGTGCCAGCAGCTCCCTAGGGACAGAGTTGGTTTTTGGCTACACCTTC	CASSSLGTELVFGYTF
TRBJ1-4	TRBV21-1	-	-	TGTGCCAGCCACCTCCTTCAACGGCGGGAAGAAAAACTGTTTTTT	CASHLLQRREEKLFF
TRBJ2-5	TRBV5-1	-	-	TGCGCCAGCTGGCAAGTCGCTGAGACCCAGTACTTC	CASWQVAETQYF
TRBJ2-2	TRBV3-1/TRBV3-2	-	-	TGTGCCAGCAGCAGACAGTGGGGATTGTCTCACTCCGGGGAGCTGTTTTTT	CASSRQWGLSHSGELFF
TRBJ1-2	TRBV29-1	TRBD1	-	TGCAGCGTTGAACAGGGGGCCTATGGCTACACCTTC	CSVEQGAYGYTF
TRBJ2-5	TRBV5-1	-	-	TGCGCCAGCAGCCCACAGGCAGGGGTGCTGGGGGAGACCCAGTACTTC	CASSPQAGVLGETQYF
TRBJ1-5	TRBV5-1	-	few	TGCGCCAGCAGCTTAACAGGGCCCAATCAGCCCCAGCATTTT	CASSLTGPNQPQHF
TRBJ2-3	TRBV10-3	-	once	TGTGCCATCAGTGAGGGTGGGGCTGGCCCCAGCACAGATACGCAGTATTTT	CAISEGGAGPSTDTQYF
TRBJ1-4	TRBV18	TRBD1	-	TGTGCCAGCTCACCTATAAGGACAGGGAATGAAAAACTGTTTTTT	CASSPIRTGNEKLFF
TRBJ1-4	TRBV5-1	TRBD1	-	TGCGCCAGCAGCTTGAGTGGACAGGGCTATGAAAAACTGTTTTTT	CASSLSGQGYEKLFF
TRBJ2-7	TRBV12-3/TRBV12-4	-	-	TGTGCCAGCAGTTCCGGGACAACCTACGAGCAGTACTTC	CASSSGTTYEQYF
TRBJ1-2	TRBV19	-	-	TGTGCCAGTAGTATCCGCCCCCAGGGATATGGCTACACCTTC	CASSIRPQGYGYTF
TRBJ1-5	TRBV5-1	TRBD1	-	TGCGCCAGCAGCCAACAGGGGGAATTAGGCCAGCCCCAGCATTTT	CASSQQGELGQPQHF
TRBJ2-3	TRBV3-1/TRBV3-2	-	-	TGTGCCAGCAGCCAGAGGCAGCACACAGATACGCAGTATTTT	CASSQRQHTDTQYF
TRBJ1-3	TRBV5-1	TRBD1	-	TGCGCCAGCAGCCCCGAGAGGGGGCTGGGTGGAAACACCATATATTTT	CASSPERGLGGNTIYF
TRBJ1-5	TRBV6-5	-	many	TGTGCCAGCAGTTACGGGTCGGGGAGGGATGAGCATTTT	CASSYGSGRDEHF
TRBJ1-6	TRBV16	-	-	TGTGCCAGCAGCCAATGGCGGTCACCCCTCCACTTT	CASSQWRSPLHF
TRBJ1-2	TRBV3-1/TRBV3-2	TRBD1	-	TGTGCCAGCAGCCAGCGACAGGGGGGCTATGGCTACACCTTC	CASSQRQGGYGYTF
TRBJ2-5	TRBV10-3	-	-	TGTGCCATCAGTGTTGCAGGGAACGGGGAGACCCAGTACTTC	CAISVAGNGETQYF
TRBJ1-5	TRBV6-5	-	-	TGTGCCAGCAGTCCCGGACTAACTCAGCCCCAGCATTTT	CASSPGLTQPQHF
TRBJ1-2	TRBV2	-	-	TGTGCCAGCAGCCCCCGGCAGGGGACCGACTATGGCTACACCTTC	CASSPRQGTDYGYTF
TRBJ1-2	TRBV5-8	TRBD1	-	TGTGCCAGCAGCCTCCCCCCCGGGACAGGAATGAATGGCTACACCTTC	CASSLPPGTGMNGYTF
TRBJ1-4	TRBV5-6	-	-	TGTGCCAGCAGCTTGGTCCGGGAGGCTAATGAAAAACTGTTTTTT	CASSLVREANEKLFF
TRBJ1-1	TRBV9	-	-	TGTGCCAGCAGCGCGGACAGCCTTATGAACACTGAAGCTTTCTTT	CASSADSLMNTEAFF
TRBJ2-5	TRBV9	-	-	TGTGCCAGCAGCGTAGGCAAGGGGAACGCAGAGACCCAGTACTTC	CASSVGKGNAETQYF
TRBJ1-4	TRBV2	-	-	TGTGCCAGCAGTGGAGATGGAAAACTGTTTTTT	CASSGDGKLFF
TRBJ2-1	TRBV12-3/TRBV12-4	TRBD1	-	TGTGCCAGCAGGGGGACAGGGGTAAATGAGCAGTTCTTC	CASRGTGVNEQFF
TRBJ2-7	TRBV25-1	-	-	TGTGCCACCGGGGGACTCCGGAACTACGAGCAGTACTTC	CATGGLRNYEQYF
TRBJ2-5	TRBV5-1	TRBD1	-	TGCGCCAGCACCTTATCGACAGGGGAAGAGACCCAGTACTTC	CASTLSTGEETQYF
TRBJ1-2	TRBV12-3/TRBV12-4	-	-	TGTGCCAGCAGTTCGGTGCTTGCCCGTGGCTACACCTTC	CASSSVLARGYTF
TRBJ2-7	TRBV2	-	-	TGTGCCAGCAGCGTAGACTCATTATACGAGCAGTACTTC	CASSVDSLYEQYF
TRBJ2-5	TRBV7-9	-	once	TGTGCCAGCAGCTACTCGGGGGTTGAGACCCAGTACTTC	CASSYSGVETQYF
TRBJ2-7	TRBV24-1	TRBD1	-	TGTGCCACCAGTGATCGTGACAGGGCCGCCAACGAGCAGTACTTC	CATSDRDRAANEQYF
TRBJ1-5	TRBV19	TRBD1	-	TGTGCCAGTAGTACCCAGGACAGGGGAAGGTCTCAGCCCCAGCATTTT	CASSTQDRGRSQPQHF
TRBJ1-3	TRBV2	TRBD1	-	TGTGCCAGCAGTGTGACAGGGGTTTCGCGAAACACCATATATTTT	CASSVTGVSRNTIYF
TRBJ1-1	TRBV5-1	TRBD1	-	TGCGCCAGCAGCTCCCCGGGACAGAGGGCGGCTTTCTTT	CASSSPGQRAAFF
TRBJ1-4	TRBV19	TRBD1	once	TGTGCCAGTGGTGACAGGGGATGGGAAAAACTGTTTTTT	CASGDRGWEKLFF
TRBJ2-1	TRBV9	TRBD1	-	TGTGCCAGCAGCGTAGACGGTACAGGGGGTTACGATGAGCAGTTCTTC	CASSVDGTGGYDEQFF